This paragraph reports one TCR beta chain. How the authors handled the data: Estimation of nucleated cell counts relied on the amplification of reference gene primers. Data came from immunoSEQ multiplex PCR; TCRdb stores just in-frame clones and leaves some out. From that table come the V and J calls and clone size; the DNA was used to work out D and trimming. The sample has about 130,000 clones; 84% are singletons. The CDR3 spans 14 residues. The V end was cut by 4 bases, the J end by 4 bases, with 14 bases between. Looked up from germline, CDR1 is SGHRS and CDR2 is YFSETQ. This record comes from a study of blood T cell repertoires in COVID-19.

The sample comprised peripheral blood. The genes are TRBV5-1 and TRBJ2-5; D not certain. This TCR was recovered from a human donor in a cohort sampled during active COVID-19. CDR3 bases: TGCGCCAGCAGCAACGCCCTCCAGTTAGAGACCCAGTACTTC. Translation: CASSNALQLETQYF.